Sequencing of this T cell receptor beta chain was carried out in a study of identical twins. TCRdb processed the 5' RACE reads anew with MiXCR; each CDR3 protein has one entry. The sample holds around 1.7 million distinct CDR3 sequences, about 31% seen once. After removal of 7 bases from V and 5 bases from J, the junction contained 17 bases not matched to a gene. CDR3 length equals 17 residues. Germline V gene data show CDR1 as MGHRA and CDR2 as YSYEKL. The sequenced material came from cord blood. The gene calls are TRBV4-1 and TRBJ1-2, with TRBD1 matching 9 bases. This clonotype originated in a newborn girl in good health. In DNA, the CDR3 is TGCGCCAGCACCGAGGAATGGTCCGGGACAGGGCCTTATGGCTACACCTTC. The encoded protein is CASTEEWSGTGPYGYTF.